This TCR beta chain was sequenced during a study of blood T cell repertoires in COVID-19. Overall study: Some COVID-19 samples were acute and others convalescent; all came from the United States, Italy and Spain.

Patients from Seattle were sampled longitudinally, starting during active infection. This table comes from immunoSEQ multiplex PCR, and its TCRdb copy is limited to in-frame clones, with some not included. The sample records tens of thousands of clones, approximately 80% being singletons. Germline CDR1 and CDR2: SGHTA and FQGNSA. V dropped 2 bases and J dropped 1 base, with 13 bases sitting between them. The CDR3 has 16 amino acids. The sequencing input was peripheral blood. The rearrangement links TRBV7-2 to TRBJ2-3; TRBD1 is a possible D gene (6 bases). The sequence came from an elderly man with COVID-19, enrolled during active disease. CDR3 sequence: CASSLSGEGGTDTQYF. CDR3 coding DNA: TGTGCCAGCAGCTTATCAGGGGAAGGGGGCACAGATACGCAGTATTTT.